The text below deals with one T cell receptor beta chain. The J segment lost 0 bases and the V segment lost 3 bases, leaving 3 bases of the junction unmatched. The CDR3 runs to 16 residues. The germline gives CDR1 SGDLS, CDR2 YYNGEE. The data were taken from a study of Siglec-9 on CD8 T cells in melanoma. Assay used: immunoSEQ multiplex PCR; TCRdb lists only in-frame clones, some missing. The repertoire holds about 36,000 clones, with 84% as singletons. Sample: Siglec-9- CD8+ T cells sorted from blood. The sequence was collected from a human donor in good health. The chain couples TRBV9 to TRBJ2-1, with 10 bases aligning to TRBD2. The CDR3 sequence is CASSGLAGSSYNEQFF. The CDR3 region has the DNA TGTGCCAGCAGCGGACTAGCGGGTAGCTCCTACAATGAGCAGTTCTTC.